The 28 T cell receptor beta chains given below trace back to one sample, sequenced in a study of T cell responses to AZD1222 COVID-19 vaccine. Method: immunoSEQ multiplex PCR; TCRdb's copy keeps in-frame clones and lacks some. The sample records about 140,000 clones, about nine tenths being singletons. The sequenced sample was peripheral blood, obtained on day 0 of AZD1222 vaccination. The receptor set was obtained from an adult in good health.

This chain uses TRBV5-4 with TRBJ1-2, with 7 nucleotides matching TRBD1. Germline V gives CDR1 SGHNT, CDR2 YYREEE (reference sequence). The CDR3 is 13 amino acids. After removal of 2 bases from V and 5 bases from J, the junction contained 3 bases not matched to a gene. The CDR3 nucleotides read TGTGCCAGCAGCTTTACAGGGGAGTATGGCTACACCTTC. The encoded protein is CASSFTGEYGYTF.

The chain combines TRBV6-5 with TRBJ2-2; D might be TRBD1 or TRBD2, each matching 7 bases. This CDR3 has 14 residues. Deletions cut 10 bases from V and 3 bases from J, with 15 bases between. The germline V gene encodes CDR1 MNHEY and CDR2 SVGAGI. CDR3 residues: CATFPGGDTGELFF. DNA of the CDR3: TGTGCCACCTTCCCAGGGGGGGACACCGGGGAGCTGTTTTTT.

J is TRBJ1-4 and V is TRBV11-2; 12 nucleotides match TRBD1. This CDR3 region has 17 residues. CDR1 and CDR2 from the germline V gene are SGHAT and FQNNGV. J gave up 1 base and V 5 bases, and 5 bases lay outside the gene matches. The CDR3 sequence: CASSRGQGARTNEKLFF. CDR3 bases: TGTGCCAGCAGCCGGGGACAGGGGGCGCGAACTAATGAAAAACTGTTTTTT.

There are a few counts of this clone. The J gene is TRBJ2-7, the V gene TRBV10-2; 15 nucleotides agree with TRBD2. The trim removed 8 bases at V and 3 bases at J, leaving 11 bases unmatched. This CDR3 spans 17 amino acids. Looked up from germline, CDR1 is WSHSY and CDR2 is SAAADI. CDR3 region: CASRTGTSGRIGYEQYF. The CDR3 coding sequence is TGCGCCAGCCGGACCGGGACTAGCGGGAGGATCGGCTACGAGCAGTACTTC.

The rearrangement joins TRBV19 to TRBJ1-1; D remains ambiguous. The V end was cut by 5 bases, the J end by 2 bases, with 21 bases between. The germline gives CDR1 LNHDA, CDR2 SQIVND (reference sequence). This CDR3 has 17 residues. The chain's CDR3 is CASSPSVWAILNTEAFF. The DNA for the CDR3 is TGTGCCAGTAGTCCCTCTGTGTGGGCGATATTAAACACTGAAGCTTTCTTT. Filled out from reference TRBV19 and TRBJ1-1, the complete variable domain reads DGGITQSPKYLFRKEGQNVTLSCEQNLNHDAMYWYRQDPGQGLRLIYYSQIVNDFQKGDIAEGYSVSREKKESFPLTVTSAQKNPTAFYLCASSPSVWAILNTEAFFGQGTRLTVV.

V gene TRBV5-1 combines with J gene TRBJ2-1, with 8 bases lining up with TRBD2. The CDR3 contains 16 residues. Trimming cost V 0 bases and J 10 bases; bases outside gene matches: 12. CDR1 SGHRS and CDR2 YFSETQ come from the germline V gene. CDR3 coding DNA: TGCGCCAGCAGCTTGGTTGAATCGAGCGGGAGTCAAGAGCAGTTCTTC. Translation: CASSLVESSGSQEQFF.

This clone has just one count. The V call is TRBV14, the J call TRBJ1-2; D remains unclear. With 4 bases removed from V and 6 bases from J, the gap between germline ends came to 12 bases. Germline loops: CDR1 SGHDN, CDR2 FVKESK. This CDR3 is 13 amino acids long. The DNA for the CDR3 is TGTGCCAGCAGCCCTTGGCTCGGGCATGGCTACACCTTC. It encodes CASSPWLGHGYTF.

The chain is built from TRBV6-6 and TRBJ2-7, with 8 bases identical to TRBD2. The V and J ends lost 8 bases and 3 bases, in that order; junction bases with no gene match: 6. Germline lookup yields CDR1 MNHNY and CDR2 SVGAGI (reference sequence). The CDR3 sequence is 13 residues long. The CDR3 DNA follows: TGTGCCAGCCGGCCGACTAGCGTCTACGAGCAGTACTTC. This encodes CASRPTSVYEQYF.

This clone was picked up one time. The V gene is TRBV12-3 or TRBV12-4, the J gene TRBJ1-1; possible D gene TRBD1, 6 bases. Trimming took off 2 bases at V and 5 bases at J, with 9 bases between the two ends. This CDR3 region has 13 residues. CDR3 residues: CASSLTGQTEAFF. Written as DNA, the CDR3 is TGTGCCAGCAGTTTAACAGGGCAAACTGAAGCTTTCTTT.

J is TRBJ1-1 and V is TRBV4-3; a possible D gene is TRBD1 (5 bases). V was trimmed by 0 bases and J by 1 base, leaving 15 bases between them. Germline V CDR1 and CDR2: LGHNA, YSLEER. The CDR3 sequence is 17 residues long. The CDR3 is CASSQEWQGFSNTEAFF. The CDR3 DNA is TGCGCCAGCAGCCAAGAATGGCAGGGCTTCTCGAACACTGAAGCTTTCTTT.

The chain has TRBV9 and TRBJ1-3, with unresolved D. Germline V gives CDR1 SGDLS, CDR2 YYNGEE. The CDR3 length is 14 residues. Trimming took 0 bases from V and 3 from J, leaving 7 bases between them. The CDR3: CASSVGRRGNTIYF. The CDR3 nucleotides are TGTGCCAGCAGCGTAGGAAGACGTGGAAACACCATATATTTT.

This chain connects TRBV5-4 to TRBJ2-1, with D hard to call. In germline, CDR1 is SGHNT, CDR2 YYREEE (reference sequence). The CDR3 length is 16 residues. Trimming removed 0 bases from V and 0 bases from J, with 10 bases in between. CDR3: CASSLDRASSYNEQFF. The CDR3 DNA reads as TGTGCCAGCAGCTTGGACAGAGCTAGCTCCTACAATGAGCAGTTCTTC.

The rearrangement links TRBV13 to TRBJ2-3, with D perhaps TRBD1 (6 bases). The CDR3 sequence is 14 residues long. Germline CDR1 is PRHDT and CDR2 is FYEKMQ (reference sequence). V shed 5 bases and J shed 2 bases, with 11 bases lying between them. The CDR3 DNA follows: TGTGCCAGCAGCCAGGACAGTATCACAGATACGCAGTATTTT. Translated: CASSQDSITDTQYF.

V usage is TRBV29-1 and J usage is TRBJ2-7; D is tentatively TRBD1 or TRBD2 (6 bases each). V was pared by 0 bases and J by 1 base, with 10 bases between. Germline CDR1 SQVTM, CDR2 ANQGSEA. The CDR3 loop spans 14 amino acids. DNA of the CDR3: TGCAGCGTTGAAGAATGGGGGGCATCCTACGAGCAGTACTTC. It is translated as CSVEEWGASYEQYF.

The chain joins TRBV11-2 to TRBJ2-1; D call uncertain. This CDR3 is built from 13 residues. Trimming took 5 bases from V and 4 from J, leaving 9 bases between them. Looked up from germline, CDR1 is SGHAT and CDR2 is FQNNGV. Written as DNA, the CDR3 is TGTGCCAGCAGCGCCGACTCGTACAATGAGCAGTTCTTC. It codes for CASSADSYNEQFF.

This chain joins TRBV5-6 and TRBJ1-1; 9 positions agree with TRBD1. V was clipped by 5 bases and J by 4 bases; unmatched bases: 6. Germline assignment: CDR1 SGHDT and CDR2 YYEEEE. This CDR3 comprises 14 residues. CDR3 nucleotide sequence: TGTGCCAGCAGTTCTGGACAGGGGACCACTGAAGCTTTCTTT. Residues: CASSSGQGTTEAFF.

The table lists this clone with a count of one. The chain has TRBV7-9 and TRBJ1-1; no firm D call. There are 16 residues in the CDR3. Germline V gene lookup returns CDR1 SEHNR and CDR2 FQNEAQ (reference sequence). V dropped 4 bases and J dropped 2 bases, with 17 bases sitting between them. The CDR3 is CASSSNPPAVNTEAFF. In DNA form, the CDR3 reads TGTGCCAGCAGCTCAAACCCCCCGGCCGTAAACACTGAAGCTTTCTTT.

This chain joins TRBV27 and TRBJ2-5; TRBD1 matches at 7 bases. The length of the CDR3 is 17 residues. From germline, CDR1 is MNHEY and CDR2 SMNVEV (reference sequence). The V and J ends lost 3 bases and 5 bases, in that order; junction bases with no gene match: 15. The CDR3 sequence is CASSLGRTGPRGETQYF. CDR3 sequence (DNA): TGTGCCAGCAGTTTGGGACGGACAGGTCCTAGAGGGGAGACCCAGTACTTC.

V gene TRBV7-9 combines with J gene TRBJ2-7; tentatively, D is TRBD2 (5 bases). The CDR3 is made up of 15 amino acids. Germline CDR1 and CDR2: SEHNR and FQNEAQ (reference sequence). Trimming removed 5 bases at V and 2 bases at J, with 16 bases between. The CDR3 bases are TGTGCCAGCAGCCTCCCCGGGGATCTCACCTACGAGCAGTACTTC. Protein sequence: CASSLPGDLTYEQYF.

The rearrangement links TRBV5-8 to TRBJ2-5, with D perhaps TRBD2 (6 bases). Per germline, CDR1 SGHTS and CDR2 YDEGEE. The CDR3 consists of 15 residues. With 1 base removed from V and 3 bases from J, the gap between germline ends came to 13 bases. The CDR3 DNA reads as TGTGCCAGCAGCTTGCTGGGACTGGGGGAAGAGACCCAGTACTTC. This encodes CASSLLGLGEETQYF.

This rearrangement joins TRBV30 to TRBJ1-3, with D possibly being TRBD1 (6 bases). The ends were cut back, 0 bases at V and 5 bases at J, with 11 bases in the middle. Germline V CDR1 and CDR2: GTSNPN, SVGIG (reference sequence). The CDR3 is made up of 14 amino acids. This CDR3 reads CAWSVVGQRNTIYF. The CDR3 DNA is TGTGCCTGGAGTGTAGTTGGACAGCGAAACACCATATATTTT. The full variable domain, in which reference TRBV30 and TRBJ1-3 provide the parts outside the CDR3, is SQTIHQWPATLVQPVGSPLSLECTVEGTSNPNLYWYRQAAGRGLQLLFYSVGIGQISSEVPQNLSASRPQDRQFILSSKKLLLSDSGFYLCAWSVVGQRNTIYFGEGSWLTVV.

The chain joins TRBV11-3 to TRBJ1-4; D gene ambiguous. The V end was cut by 3 bases, the J end by 0 bases, with 5 bases between. The CDR3 runs to 14 residues. Germline-derived CDR1 and CDR2 are SGHNT and YENEEA. CDR3 in amino acids: CASSLSATNEKLFF. CDR3 bases: TGTGCCAGCAGCTTGTCCGCAACTAATGAAAAACTGTTTTTT. The full variable domain, completed using reference TRBV11-3 and TRBJ1-4, is EAGVVQSPRYKIIEKKQPVAFWCNPISGHNTLYWYLQNLGQGPELLIRYENEEAVDDSQLPKDRFSAERLKGVDSTLKIQPAELGDSAVYLCASSLSATNEKLFFGSGTQLSVL.

This CDR3 is CASRAGGSGYTF. The CDR3 coding sequence is TGTGCCAGCAGAGCCGGGGGCTCTGGCTACACCTTC. The chain links TRBV2 to TRBJ1-2, with D possibly being TRBD1 (6 bases). Germline V gene data show CDR1 as SNHLY and CDR2 as FYNNEI. The CDR3 loop spans 12 amino acids. The germline V and J ends were trimmed by 6 bases and 7 bases, with 12 bases remaining between them.

V and J are TRBV19 and TRBJ1-6, with 7 bases that match TRBD1. This CDR3 spans 14 amino acids. From germline, CDR1 is LNHDA and CDR2 SQIVND (reference sequence). V shed 6 bases and J 8 bases; nucleotides not matched to a gene: 7. Here the CDR3 reads CASSRQGSDSPLHF. CDR3 DNA sequence: TGTGCCAGTAGCCGACAGGGATCCGATTCACCCCTCCACTTT.

This clone was seen a few times. The rearrangement uses TRBV2 and TRBJ1-4; D is perhaps TRBD1 (5 bases). The V end was cut by 2 bases, the J end by 2 bases, with 9 bases between. Germline V CDR1 and CDR2: SNHLY, FYNNEI. This CDR3 is built from 15 residues. As DNA, the CDR3 is TGTGCCAGCAGTGAACAGACAGTGACTAATGAAAAACTGTTTTTT. Translation gives CASSEQTVTNEKLFF.

This chain uses TRBV10-3 with TRBJ1-2, with TRBD1 matching 7 bases. J was trimmed by 4 bases and V by 10 bases; bases with no gene match: 9. CDR3 length: 13 amino acids. CDR1 is ENHRY, CDR2 SYGVKD, per germline. The CDR3 sequence is CANTQGGGYGYTF. The CDR3 nucleotides are TGTGCCAACACCCAGGGGGGTGGCTATGGCTACACCTTC.

The chain recombines TRBV20-1 with TRBJ2-7; weak D call: TRBD2 (6 bases). Trimming stripped 5 bases from V and 7 bases from J, with 12 bases between. The CDR3 runs to 11 residues. From germline, CDR1 is DFQATT and CDR2 SNEGSKA (reference sequence). For the CDR3, the DNA is TGCAGTGCTGAGTTGGAGGGAGAGCAGTACTTC. It encodes CSAELEGEQYF.

The V and J genes are TRBV9 and TRBJ2-7; TRBD2 agrees at 7 bases. There are 15 residues in the CDR3. Germline V CDR1 and CDR2: SGDLS, YYNGEE. V lost 4 bases, J lost 6 bases, and 13 bases stayed unmatched. The CDR3 DNA follows: TGTGCCAGCAGCTCGGTGCAGGGAGGGGTTGGCGAGCAGTACTTC. Translated: CASSSVQGGVGEQYF.